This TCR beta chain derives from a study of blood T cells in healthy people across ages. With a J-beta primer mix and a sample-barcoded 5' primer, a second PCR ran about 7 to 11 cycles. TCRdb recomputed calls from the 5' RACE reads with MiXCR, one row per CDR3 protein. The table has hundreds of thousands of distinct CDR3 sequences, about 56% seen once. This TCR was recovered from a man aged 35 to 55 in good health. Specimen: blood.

The CDR3 loop reads CASRRDISGANVLTF. The CDR3 coding sequence is TGTGCCAGCAGGAGAGACATTTCTGGGGCCAACGTCCTGACTTTC. The chain has TRBV28 and TRBJ2-6; D call uncertain. This CDR3 is 15 amino acids long. CDR1 and CDR2 (germline): MDHEN, SYDVKM. Trimming pared 6 bases from V and 1 base from J, leaving 10 bases between.